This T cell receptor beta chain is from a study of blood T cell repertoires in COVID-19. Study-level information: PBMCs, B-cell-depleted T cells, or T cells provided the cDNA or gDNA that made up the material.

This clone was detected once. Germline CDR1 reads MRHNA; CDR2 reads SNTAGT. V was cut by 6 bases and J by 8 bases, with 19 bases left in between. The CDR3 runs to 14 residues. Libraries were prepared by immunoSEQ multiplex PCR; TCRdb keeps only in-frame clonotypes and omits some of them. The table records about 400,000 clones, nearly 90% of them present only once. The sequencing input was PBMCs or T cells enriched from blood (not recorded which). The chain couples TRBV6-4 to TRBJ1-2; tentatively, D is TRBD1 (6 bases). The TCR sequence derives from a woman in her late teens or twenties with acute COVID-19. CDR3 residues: CASRATGGPSGYTF. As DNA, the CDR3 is TGTGCCAGCAGGGCGACAGGTGGTCCATCCGGCTACACCTTC.